This T cell receptor beta chain was retrieved from a study of response to subunit inactivated influenza vaccine. Looked up from germline, CDR1 is SGHTA and CDR2 is FQGNSA. The CDR3 is made up of 13 amino acids. Trimming cost V 4 bases and J 1 base, with 7 bases left between them. TCRdb analysed the RT-PCR reads with MiXCR anew, one entry per CDR3 protein. The sample consists of 500,000 to 550,000 distinct CDR3 sequences, under 30% of them appearing once. The data were also submitted as part of a second study, on T cells expressing NK-cell markers. Per that study: What made the TCR beta cDNA was 5'RACE template switching with UMIs.

The V call is TRBV7-2, the J call TRBJ1-1; D uncertain. The clonotype comes from a man aged 45-65 years who received an inactivated influenza vaccine. This specimen was CD4+ T cells sorted from PBMCs, taken less than 13 days after vaccination. The CDR3 loop reads CASSSTWNTEAFF. CDR3 nucleotides: TGTGCCAGCAGCTCTACCTGGAACACTGAAGCTTTCTTT.